Below, 30 T cell receptor beta chains from the same sample are listed, as sequenced in a study of T cells in localized non-small cell lung cancer. Method: immunoSEQ multiplex PCR; TCRdb's copy keeps in-frame clones and lacks some. This sample carries roughly 77,000 clones, 70% to 90% of them seen once, and the ten largest clones take 20% to 25%. The source was peripheral blood, collected before any cancer treatment. The receptors derive from a woman aged 35 to 69 with stage I squamous cell lung carcinoma.

The J gene is TRBJ1-4, the V gene TRBV9; D ambiguous. Germline CDR1 and CDR2: SGDLS and YYNGEE. Between the trimmed V and J ends, which lost 2 bases and 0 bases, there was a span of 14 bases. The CDR3 sequence is 17 residues long. The CDR3 DNA follows: TGTGCCAGCAGCGTGGGAGATACAGCCGCAACTAATGAAAAACTGTTTTTT. Translating gives CASSVGDTAATNEKLFF.

The chain has TRBV30 and TRBJ1-1; D may be TRBD1 (5 bases). CDR3 length: 16 residues. Germline V gene lookup returns CDR1 GTSNPN and CDR2 SVGIG (reference sequence). The CDR3 DNA reads as TGTGCTGTAAGCCGGGACGGGGCCCTTAGAGGCACTGAAGCTTTCTTT. It codes for CAVSRDGALRGTEAFF.

This sequence joins TRBV5-1 and TRBJ1-4, with D perhaps matching TRBD1 (5 bases). CDR3 length: 14 amino acids. The V and J ends lost 5 bases and 6 bases respectively, with 14 bases between them. Germline V gene lookup returns CDR1 SGHRS and CDR2 YFSETQ. The CDR3 sequence: CASSIAQGDEKLFF. CDR3 DNA sequence: TGCGCCAGCAGTATCGCCCAGGGTGATGAAAAACTGTTTTTT.

This chain uses TRBV5-6 with TRBJ1-3; 11 bases agree with TRBD1. Looked up from germline, CDR1 is SGHDT and CDR2 is YYEEEE. V gave up 4 bases and J gave up 6 bases; unmatched junction bases: 6. This CDR3 is built from 15 residues. This chain's CDR3 is CASSRRTGGINTIYF. In nucleotides, the CDR3 is TGTGCCAGCAGCCGCCGGACAGGGGGCATAAACACCATATATTTT.

This rearrangement joins TRBV19 to TRBJ1-1, with unresolved D. Germline CDR1 and CDR2: LNHDA and SQIVND (reference sequence). The CDR3 is made up of 14 amino acids. V lost 6 bases and J lost 0, with 11 bases in between. CDR3 sequence: CASRGFTLNTEAFF. Here the CDR3 DNA reads TGTGCCAGTAGGGGCTTCACTCTGAACACTGAAGCTTTCTTT.

The V gene is TRBV5-1, the J gene TRBJ1-1; 8 positions match TRBD1. CDR3 length equals 14 residues. The V gene end was trimmed by 4 bases and the J gene end by 2 bases; junction bases not matched to a gene: 4. Germline CDR1 and CDR2: SGHRS and YFSETQ. CDR3: CASSMTGVNTEAFF. CDR3 nucleotide sequence: TGCGCCAGCAGCATGACAGGGGTAAACACTGAAGCTTTCTTT.

Note on this clone: The junction does not match germline at one end; this may be a read error. This sequence joins TRBV11-3 and TRBJ2-7, with D perhaps TRBD1 (6 bases). CDR1 SGHNT and CDR2 YENEEA come from the germline V gene. The CDR3 loop spans 12 amino acids. CDR3 DNA sequence: TGTGCCAGCAGCTTAGATGAGGGGGAGAACCTTTTC. Protein sequence: CASSLDEGENLF.

In this sample, this clone turned up once. The V gene is TRBV19, the J gene TRBJ1-5; 9 positions match TRBD1. Germline loops: CDR1 LNHDA, CDR2 SQIVND (reference sequence). V trimming: 7 bases; J trimming: 4 bases; junction bases outside the gene matches: 8. The CDR3 loop spans 15 amino acids. The CDR3 nucleotides are TGTGCCAGTAAGGGAACAGGGGGCTTGAATCAGCCCCAGCATTTT. As protein: CASKGTGGLNQPQHF.

The rearrangement links TRBV10-3 to TRBJ2-3; D might be TRBD1 (6 bases). Trimming left V 6 bases short and J 6 bases short, with 13 bases between. Germline V CDR1 and CDR2: ENHRY, SYGVKD. The CDR3 spans 13 residues. The CDR3 sequence: CAIRTGTQDTQYF. CDR3 bases: TGTGCCATCAGAACCGGGACACAGGATACGCAGTATTTT.

The chain has TRBV7-9 and TRBJ2-5; TRBD1 is a possible D gene (6 bases). In germline, CDR1 is SEHNR, CDR2 FQNEAQ (reference sequence). Trimming left V 3 bases short and J 4 bases short, with 12 bases between. CDR3 length: 14 residues. The CDR3 coding sequence is TGTGCCAGCAGCTTTGGGGGCACAGTAGAGACCCAGTACTTC. It codes for CASSFGGTVETQYF.

V and J are TRBV10-3 and TRBJ1-2; D is undetermined. The germline gives CDR1 ENHRY, CDR2 SYGVKD. CDR3 length: 14 residues. V shed 4 bases and J shed 1 base, with 10 bases lying between them. CDR3 in DNA: TGTGCCATCAGTGTGGACGGAGGTAACTATGGCTACACCTTC. Its protein product is CAISVDGGNYGYTF.

J is TRBJ2-5 and V is TRBV27; 10 positions match TRBD2. The V gene end was trimmed by 4 bases and the J gene end by 5 bases; junction bases not matched to a gene: 7. Germline CDR1 MNHEY, CDR2 SMNVEV (reference sequence). CDR3 length equals 15 residues. The CDR3 spells CASSSPAGGRETQYF. The CDR3 coding sequence is TGTGCCAGCAGTTCTCCAGCGGGGGGGCGGGAGACCCAGTACTTC.

Comment on this clone: In the same sample, other DNA sequences code for this CDR3. The V gene is TRBV10-3, the J gene TRBJ1-5; a possible D gene is TRBD1 (6 bases). The CDR3 has 12 residues. The ends were cut back, 8 bases at V and 4 bases at J, with 9 bases in the middle. The germline V gene has CDR1 ENHRY and CDR2 SYGVKD. CDR3 nucleotide sequence: TGTGCCATCCGGCAGGGGAATCAGCCCCAGCATTTT. The encoded protein is CAIRQGNQPQHF.

This chain links TRBV18 with TRBJ2-6; no clear D. V was clipped by 0 bases and J by 1 base, with 7 bases between them. This CDR3 is built from 16 residues. Germline V gene sequence: CDR1 KGHSH, CDR2 LQKENI. CDR3 DNA sequence: TGTGCCAGCTCACCACCGCTGGGGTCTGGGGCCAACGTCCTGACTTTC. Translating it yields CASSPPLGSGANVLTF.

This rearrangement joins TRBV5-6 to TRBJ1-1; tentative D call: TRBD1 (6 bases). The CDR3 runs to 16 residues. Trimming removed 4 bases at V and 0 bases at J, with 16 bases between. The germline gives CDR1 SGHDT, CDR2 YYEEEE. CDR3 region: CASSLRGGGMNTEAFF. CDR3 nucleotides: TGTGCCAGCAGCCTTAGAGGGGGAGGGATGAACACTGAAGCTTTCTTT.

The CDR3 DNA reads as TGTGCCAGCAGTCGGGACGTTGCCTACACTGAAGCTTTCTTT. Translated: CASSRDVAYTEAFF. This rearrangement joins TRBV6-5 to TRBJ1-1, with D maybe TRBD1 (5 bases). The germline CDR1 and CDR2 sequences are MNHEY and SVGAGI. V was cut by 5 bases and J by 3 bases, with 13 bases left in between. The CDR3 length is 14 residues.

The V gene is TRBV6-6, the J gene TRBJ1-1, with D possibly TRBD1 on 5 matching bases. The germline V and J ends were trimmed by 8 bases and 4 bases, with 11 bases remaining between them. Germline CDR1 is MNHNY and CDR2 is SVGAGI (reference sequence). This CDR3 has 12 amino acids. CDR3 sequence reads: CASAGGGTEAFF. For the CDR3, the DNA is TGTGCCAGCGCCGGGGGAGGCACTGAAGCTTTCTTT.

The V call is TRBV5-1, the J call TRBJ2-2, with a weak D call TRBD1 (5 bases). The V gene lost 6 bases and the J gene lost 1 base, with 7 bases spanning the gap. Germline CDR1 reads SGHRS; CDR2 reads YFSETQ. The CDR3 totals 13 residues. This chain's CDR3 is CASKTENTGELFF. CDR3 sequence (DNA): TGCGCCAGCAAGACAGAGAACACCGGGGAGCTGTTTTTT.

The chain uses TRBV9 and TRBJ2-1; TRBD2 matches at 11 bases. Trimming removed 3 bases from V and 8 bases from J; junction bases left unmatched: 13. CDR1 and CDR2 from the germline V gene are SGDLS and YYNGEE. The CDR3 contains 17 residues. The CDR3 DNA is TGTGCCAGCAGCGGTAGCGGGGGGGCCTGGACTCTCGATGAGCAGTTCTTC. Its translation: CASSGSGGAWTLDEQFF.

The chain links TRBV6-5 to TRBJ2-2, with TRBD1 as a possible D gene (5 bases). The CDR3 totals 16 residues. Germline-derived CDR1 and CDR2 are MNHEY and SVGAGI. The ends were cut back, 0 bases at V and 1 base at J, with 9 bases in the middle. In DNA form, the CDR3 reads TGTGCCAGCAGTTACTCGAATAGGGGGAACACCGGGGAGCTGTTTTTT. It is translated as CASSYSNRGNTGELFF.

V usage is TRBV30 and J usage is TRBJ1-3, with 9 positions matching TRBD1. Germline values: CDR1 GTSNPN, CDR2 SVGIG (reference sequence). V dropped 5 bases and J dropped 0; count of bases not matched to a gene: 8. This CDR3 has 16 amino acids. In nucleotides, the CDR3 is TGTGCCTGGGACAGGGGACAGGGTCCCTCTGGAAACACCATATATTTT. Amino acid sequence: CAWDRGQGPSGNTIYF.

V usage is TRBV27 and J usage is TRBJ2-1; D may match TRBD1 or TRBD2 (6 bases each). The CDR3 runs to 14 residues. Deletions cut 8 bases from V and 10 bases from J, with 21 bases between. The V gene's germline CDR1 is MNHEY and CDR2 SMNVEV (reference sequence). The CDR3 here is CASSNFRGPGEQFF. As DNA, the CDR3 is TGTGCCAGCTCAAACTTCCGGGGGCCTGGGGAGCAGTTCTTC.

This clone was seen just once. The chain employs TRBV30 and TRBJ1-4; the D is unclear. CDR3 length: 13 residues. With 1 base removed from V and 7 bases from J, the gap between germline ends came to 10 bases. Germline assignment: CDR1 GTSNPN and CDR2 SVGIG (reference sequence). The CDR3: CAWSDQPGEKLFF. The CDR3 DNA follows: TGTGCCTGGAGTGATCAACCCGGTGAAAAACTGTTTTTT.

The J gene is TRBJ1-4, the V gene TRBV11-2, with 7 bases matching TRBD1. Germline assignment: CDR1 SGHAT and CDR2 FQNNGV. V shed 5 bases and J 8 bases; nucleotides not matched to a gene: 5. The CDR3 extends over 13 amino acids. The CDR3 here is CASSHGTAEKLFF. The CDR3 DNA reads TGTGCCAGCAGCCACGGGACAGCAGAAAAACTGTTTTTT.

The genes are TRBV7-2 and TRBJ1-5, with D unclear. Between the trimmed V and J ends, which lost 1 base and 1 base, there was a span of 8 bases. The CDR3 has 15 residues. CDR1 and CDR2 from the germline V gene are SGHTA and FQGNSA. CDR3 in DNA: TGTGCCAGCAGCTTAGTCTTCGGCAGCAATCAGCCCCAGCATTTT. The encoded protein is CASSLVFGSNQPQHF.

The chain carries TRBV29-1 and TRBJ1-5; D gene unclear. The CDR3 length is 13 residues. Per the germline V gene, CDR1 is SQVTM and CDR2 is ANQGSEA. Trimming stripped 7 bases from V and 2 bases from J, with 12 bases between. The CDR3 reads CSAAGAGNQPQHF. The CDR3 DNA reads TGCAGCGCCGCAGGAGCAGGCAATCAGCCCCAGCATTTT.

The chain combines TRBV27 with TRBJ1-5; D gene ambiguous. This CDR3 region has 15 residues. The V gene lost 0 bases and the J gene lost 4 bases, with 10 bases spanning the gap. The germline CDR1 and CDR2 sequences are MNHEY and SMNVEV (reference sequence). DNA for the CDR3: TGTGCCAGCAGTTTATCGTGGGGTTTAAATCAGCCCCAGCATTTT. Its protein is CASSLSWGLNQPQHF.

The chain recombines TRBV5-1 with TRBJ1-6; D gene ambiguous. The ends were cut back, 0 bases at V and 10 bases at J, with 8 bases in the middle. This CDR3 is built from 13 residues. Looked up from germline, CDR1 is SGHRS and CDR2 is YFSETQ. In nucleotides, the CDR3 is TGCGCCAGCAGCTTGGCCGGTCGATCACCCCTCCACTTT. This gives the protein CASSLAGRSPLHF.

This clone occurred a few times. The J gene is TRBJ1-1, the V gene TRBV19; possible D gene TRBD1, 5 bases. The CDR3 runs to 16 residues. The V and J ends lost 3 bases and 0 bases respectively, with 14 bases between them. CDR1 LNHDA and CDR2 SQIVND come from the germline V gene (reference sequence). In DNA form, the CDR3 reads TGTGCCAGTAGTATCGGGGCAGGGAACATGAACACTGAAGCTTTCTTT. It is translated as CASSIGAGNMNTEAFF.

This chain joins TRBV12-5 and TRBJ2-1, with TRBD2 matching over 8 bases. This CDR3 has 17 amino acids. V trimming: 5 bases; J trimming: 1 base; junction bases outside the gene matches: 10. From germline, CDR1 is LGHNT and CDR2 FRNRAP. CDR3 DNA sequence: TGTGCTAGTGGTCCCTTGGGGCGGGGGGTTTCCTACAATGAGCAGTTCTTC. Its protein product is CASGPLGRGVSYNEQFF.